This T cell receptor beta chain was found in a study of CD8+CD57+ T cells in acquired aplastic anemia. For the study at large: Quantities of DNA derived from sorted CD4+ and CD8+ cells averaged roughly 3.4 ug. Findings of the study overall: Researchers report that 25 to 35 CD8+ CDR3 sequences appeared in both patients and controls. The CD8+ Simpson's diversity of patients and controls was not significantly different.

As for this clonotype: The antigen is undetermined.

The germline gives CDR1 SGDLS, CDR2 YYNGEE. V lost 3 bases to trimming and J lost 2 bases; unmatched junction nucleotides: 4. This CDR3 has 14 residues. TCR beta VDJ combinations and CDR3 sequences were profiled from genomic DNA. TCRdb analysed the reads with MiXCR anew, one entry per CDR3 protein. Among 150,000 to 200,000 distinct CDR3 sequences listed, 50% to 75% were seen once. The rearrangement links TRBV9 to TRBJ2-7; 8 nucleotides agree with TRBD2. The TCR was taken from a human donor with severe aplastic anemia or a healthy control (not recorded which). Specimen: sorted CD4+, CD8+, or CD8+CD57+ T cells (not recorded which) from PBMCs. CDR3 sequence: CASSAGGGTYEQYF. CDR3 sequence (DNA): TGTGCCAGCAGCGCGGGGGGGGGAACCTACGAGCAGTACTTC.